This record looks at one T cell receptor (beta chain) sequence and its context. Its antigen is undetermined. These data belong to a study of identical twins. Study results and caveats: Out-of-frame sharing of TCR alpha in monozygotic twins was underestimated by models.

Each CDR3 protein gets one entry after TCRdb re-called the 5' RACE reads with MiXCR. The sample lists nearly 250,000 distinct CDR3 sequences, roughly 7% seen once, with roughly 3.6% in the top ten. V shed 0 bases and J shed 7 bases, with 27 bases lying between them. The CDR3 consists of 19 residues. Germline CDR1 is LGHDT and CDR2 is YNNKEL (reference sequence). These data are also associated with another study on yellow fever vaccine responses in identical twins.

The sequence was collected from a woman aged 18-30 years in good health. V is TRBV3-1 and J is TRBJ2-5, with D tentatively TRBD1 (5 bases). The sample comprised memory (CD45RO+) T cells sorted from blood. CDR3: CASSQESSPARQGHGTQYF. In DNA form, the CDR3 reads TGTGCCAGCAGCCAAGAAAGCTCCCCAGCGCGGCAGGGCCACGGGACCCAGTACTTC.